The present T cell receptor beta chain was sequenced within a study of T cells in Graves' hyperthyroidism and ophthalmopathy. Many counts were recorded for this clonotype. Its matching antigen is unknown. Study-wide results and limits: The blood repertoire included most of the expanded thyroid clonotypes above 0.001. Model output signaled ophthalmopathy a median 6.5 months ahead of onset.

Trimming cost V 6 bases and J 7 bases, with 19 bases left between them. There are 15 residues in the CDR3. Germline CDR1 SNHLY, CDR2 FYNNEI. The PBMCs studied were ones that came from about 10 ml fresh peripheral blood. TCR beta CDR3 region amplification was performed from RNA transcripts. A set of HTBI primers served as the primers for a first-round RT-PCR of the TCR CDR3. One entry per CDR3 protein, called by TCRdb with MiXCR from the multiplex PCR reads. The sample includes about 330,000 distinct CDR3 sequences, roughly 13% of them seen just once. Material: blood. The TCR was taken from a woman aged 40 to 55 with Graves' ophthalmopathy. The rearrangement links TRBV2 to TRBJ2-1, with D perhaps being TRBD1 or TRBD2 (5 bases each). CDR3 nucleotide sequence: TGTGCCAGCAGAGGGACCCCCAAACTTGGGAATGAGCAGTTCTTC. Its protein product is CASRGTPKLGNEQFF.